Presented here are 30 T cell receptor beta chains from one specimen sequenced in a study of cytomegalovirus exposure and HLA in healthy donors. Vbeta (60) and Jbeta (13) primers were used in the PCR. The assay was immunoSEQ multiplex PCR, and TCRdb's table has in-frame clones only and misses some. The data show around 90,000 clones, with around 60% seen just once and 2% to 2.5% held by the top ten. Sequenced sample: PBMCs. These receptors all stem from a human donor in good health.

This chain uses TRBV6-1 with TRBJ1-2; the match to TRBD1 covers 9 bases. V was clipped by 8 bases and J by 1 base; unmatched bases: 5. The CDR3 has 14 residues. CDR1 and CDR2 from the germline V gene are MNHNS and SASEGT. The CDR3 DNA reads as TGTGCCAGCGAGAGACAGGGGGGTAACTATGGCTACACCTTC. It is translated as CASERQGGNYGYTF.

The V gene is TRBV4-3, the J gene TRBJ2-1, with 9 nucleotides matching TRBD2. V dropped 4 bases and J dropped 9; count of bases not matched to a gene: 19. CDR1 and CDR2 (germline): LGHNA, YSLEER. The CDR3 runs 18 residues. The CDR3 loop reads CASSPGVVAGAPTGEQFF. CDR3 sequence (DNA): TGCGCCAGCAGCCCCGGTGTAGTAGCGGGGGCGCCGACAGGTGAGCAGTTCTTC.

A few counts support this clone. This chain connects TRBV6-1 to TRBJ1-5; D might be TRBD1 (6 bases). Germline V lookup: CDR1 MNHNS, CDR2 SASEGT. V lost 5 bases, J lost 7 bases, and 15 bases lay in between. The CDR3 is made up of 14 amino acids. The DNA for the CDR3 is TGTGCCAGCAGTCGCCAGGGGAACAGACAGCCCCAGCATTTT. Residues: CASSRQGNRQPQHF.

The chain carries TRBV6-6 and TRBJ1-3; D perhaps matches TRBD1 (5 bases). V was clipped by 5 bases and J by 4 bases, with 15 bases between them. This CDR3 region has 15 residues. Per the germline V gene, CDR1 is MNHNY and CDR2 is SVGAGI (reference sequence). The CDR3 DNA is TGTGCCAGCAGTCGAGCGACAGAGTTAGGAAACACCATATATTTT. Translation: CASSRATELGNTIYF.

Relative to its sample, this clone is medium-sized. The CDR3 reads CASRLTGITYEQYF. DNA for the CDR3: TGTGCCAGCAGGTTAACAGGGATTACCTACGAGCAGTACTTC. This sequence joins TRBV7-8 and TRBJ2-7, with TRBD1 as a possible D gene (6 bases). V was clipped by 6 bases and J by 2 bases, with 14 bases between them. Germline V gene sequence: CDR1 SGHVS, CDR2 FQNEAQ. The length of the CDR3 is 14 residues.

The chain has TRBV6-1 and TRBJ2-2; 10 bases match TRBD1. Germline CDR1 MNHNS, CDR2 SASEGT. This CDR3 has 14 residues. V lost 8 bases to trimming and J lost 5 bases; unmatched junction nucleotides: 5. The CDR3 is CASAGTGVTGELFF. In DNA, the CDR3 is TGTGCCAGCGCCGGGACAGGGGTAACCGGGGAGCTGTTTTTT.

This rearrangement joins TRBV5-6 to TRBJ2-1; D is perhaps TRBD1 (6 bases). V shed 2 bases and J shed 3 bases, with 12 bases lying between them. The CDR3 runs to 15 residues. CDR1 and CDR2 (germline): SGHDT, YYEEEE. The CDR3 DNA reads as TGTGCCAGCAGCTTCGGCAGGGACAACTACAATGAGCAGTTCTTC. Translating it yields CASSFGRDNYNEQFF.

The table lists this clone with a count of one. The rearrangement joins TRBV6-1 to TRBJ1-2; TRBD1 matches at 9 bases. V was clipped by 6 bases and J by 6 bases; unmatched bases: 5. From germline, CDR1 is MNHNS and CDR2 SASEGT. CDR3 length: 13 residues. The CDR3, as DNA: TGTGCCAGCAGGCCGAGGACAGGGGATGGCTACACCTTC. This encodes CASRPRTGDGYTF.

The chain carries TRBV6-5 and TRBJ1-2, with D perhaps matching TRBD1 (6 bases). Germline CDR1 reads MNHEY; CDR2 reads SVGAGI. This CDR3 region has 12 residues. The ends were cut back, 6 bases at V and 12 bases at J, with 17 bases in the middle. The CDR3 coding sequence is TGTGCCAGCAGCGTGGGTCAGGGGAAGGACACCTTC. It is translated as CASSVGQGKDTF.

In this sample, this clone turned up a few times. The chain recombines TRBV5-4 with TRBJ2-3; 11 nucleotides align to TRBD1. The CDR3 is made up of 15 amino acids. Germline CDR1 and CDR2: SGHNT and YYREEE (reference sequence). J was trimmed by 4 bases and V by 2 bases; bases with no gene match: 3. CDR3 nucleotide sequence: TGTGCCAGCAGCTTACGGACAGGGGGCGCAGATACGCAGTATTTT. Protein sequence: CASSLRTGGADTQYF.

V gene TRBV6-5 combines with J gene TRBJ1-5; 7 nucleotides agree with TRBD1. The CDR3 is 14 residues long. Germline V gives CDR1 MNHEY, CDR2 SVGAGI. The V gene end was trimmed by 8 bases and the J gene end by 3 bases; junction bases not matched to a gene: 7. CDR3 in DNA: TGTGCCAGCGGGGCGGGACAGCACAATCAGCCCCAGCATTTT. Encoded protein: CASGAGQHNQPQHF.

This clone came up a few times. The V and J genes are TRBV5-1 and TRBJ2-7, with D maybe TRBD2 (5 bases). With 0 bases removed from V and 2 bases from J, the gap between germline ends came to 9 bases. The CDR3 contains 14 residues. From germline, CDR1 is SGHRS and CDR2 YFSETQ. The CDR3 loop reads CASSLVSGTYEQYF. In DNA, the CDR3 is TGCGCCAGCAGCTTGGTGTCGGGAACCTACGAGCAGTACTTC.

The V gene is TRBV7-9, the J gene TRBJ2-7, with 8 bases fitting TRBD2. The germline gives CDR1 SEHNR, CDR2 FQNEAQ (reference sequence). Trimming took 3 bases from V and 3 from J; bases not matched to a gene: 7. The CDR3 contains 15 residues. Here the CDR3 reads CASSFIRGGVYEQYF. CDR3 nucleotides: TGTGCCAGCAGCTTTATACGGGGGGGGGTCTACGAGCAGTACTTC.

The chain has TRBV6-4 and TRBJ2-3; TRBD1 aligns across 9 bases. The CDR3 runs 13 residues. Germline loops: CDR1 MRHNA, CDR2 SNTAGT. The V segment lost 4 bases and the J segment 4 bases; nucleotides outside the gene matches: 0. For the CDR3, the DNA is TGTGCCAGCAGTGGACAGGGGGCAGATACGCAGTATTTT. Its protein is CASSGQGADTQYF.

The chain links TRBV2 to TRBJ1-1; 7 bases are shared with TRBD1. Per the germline V gene, CDR1 is SNHLY and CDR2 is FYNNEI. With 4 bases clipped from V and 6 bases from J, the junction kept 2 bases outside the gene matches. CDR3 length equals 12 residues. CDR3 sequence (DNA): TGTGCCAGCAGTGGGGACAGCTCTGAAGCTTTCTTT. Its translation is CASSGDSSEAFF.

This clone has more than one count but fewer than ten. The V call is TRBV11-2, the J call TRBJ2-1; 9 bases fit TRBD2. CDR1 is SGHAT, CDR2 FQNNGV, per germline. The CDR3 spans 17 residues. V lost 1 base to trimming and J lost 4 bases; unmatched junction nucleotides: 8. The CDR3 loop reads CASSLVGGGARYNEQFF. The CDR3 DNA reads TGTGCCAGCAGCTTAGTAGGCGGGGGGGCTAGGTACAATGAGCAGTTCTTC.

This chain uses TRBV5-1 with TRBJ2-7; 16 nucleotides match TRBD2. Germline V CDR1 and CDR2: SGHRS, YFSETQ. The CDR3 runs 17 residues. J was trimmed by 2 bases and V by 4 bases; bases with no gene match: 6. CDR3 residues: CASSRAGTSGGAYEQYF. The DNA for the CDR3 is TGCGCCAGCAGCAGGGCCGGGACTAGCGGGGGGGCCTACGAGCAGTACTTC.

This chain links TRBV5-1 with TRBJ2-4, with D possibly matching TRBD1 (6 bases). Per the germline V gene, CDR1 is SGHRS and CDR2 is YFSETQ. V dropped 4 bases and J dropped 6 bases, with 11 bases sitting between them. The CDR3 contains 13 residues. As DNA, the CDR3 is TGCGCCAGCAGCGCCCTACAGGGAAACATTCAGTACTTC. Its protein product is CASSALQGNIQYF.

The rearrangement links TRBV7-9 to TRBJ1-2; 9 bases agree with TRBD1. Trimming removed 3 bases from V and 7 bases from J; junction bases left unmatched: 6. Per the germline V gene, CDR1 is SEHNR and CDR2 is FQNEAQ (reference sequence). This CDR3 is 14 amino acids long. The CDR3 sequence: CASSFPGQGSGYTF. CDR3 DNA sequence: TGTGCCAGCAGCTTTCCGGGACAGGGCTCTGGCTACACCTTC.

This clone was seen just once. V gene TRBV4-3 combines with J gene TRBJ1-1; D not resolved. V was cut by 0 bases and J by 5 bases, with 7 bases left in between. The CDR3 contains 13 residues. Per germline, CDR1 LGHNA and CDR2 YSLEER. The chain's CDR3 is CASSQDGRTEAFF. In nucleotides, the CDR3 is TGCGCCAGCAGCCAAGATGGGAGGACTGAAGCTTTCTTT.

This chain joins TRBV29-1 and TRBJ2-1, with 16 bases aligning to TRBD2. V was clipped by 7 bases and J by 8 bases; unmatched bases: 5. There are 14 residues in the CDR3. CDR1 is SQVTM, CDR2 ANQGSEA, per germline. The CDR3 is CSGMGLAGGYEQFF. In DNA form, the CDR3 reads TGCAGCGGTATGGGACTAGCGGGGGGGTATGAGCAGTTCTTC.

This clone was observed a handful of times. The genes are TRBV7-6 and TRBJ1-1; D ambiguous. Trimming shortened V by 5 bases and J by 1 base, and 11 bases separated the two germline ends. Germline V gives CDR1 SGHVS, CDR2 FNYEAQ. This CDR3 region has 14 residues. CDR3 in DNA: TGTGCCAGCAGCCTAGGCGGGTGGAACACTGAAGCTTTCTTT. It codes for CASSLGGWNTEAFF.

The rearrangement uses TRBV2 and TRBJ1-5, with D perhaps matching TRBD1 (5 bases). V was shortened by 4 bases and J by 2 bases, with 18 bases between the two germline ends. This CDR3 has 17 residues. Per germline, CDR1 SNHLY and CDR2 FYNNEI. The CDR3, as DNA: TGTGCCAGCAGTGCTAAAGCAGGCCAAGGGGGCAATCAGCCCCAGCATTTT. Amino acid sequence: CASSAKAGQGGNQPQHF.

The rearrangement joins TRBV5-1 to TRBJ2-5; 8 positions agree with TRBD1. Trimming took 6 bases from V and 4 from J; bases not matched to a gene: 8. CDR3 length: 14 residues. From germline, CDR1 is SGHRS and CDR2 YFSETQ. For the CDR3, the DNA is TGCGCCAGCACCCTGCAGGGGGCCGGAGAGACCCAGTACTTC. Translating it yields CASTLQGAGETQYF. The full variable domain, in which reference TRBV5-1 and TRBJ2-5 provide the parts outside the CDR3, is KAGVTQTPRYLIKTRGQQVTLSCSPISGHRSVSWYQQTPGQGLQFLFEYFSETQRNKGNFPGRFSGRQFSNSRSEMNVSTLELGDSALYLCASTLQGAGETQYFGPGTRLLVL.

This clone has a handful of counts. This rearrangement joins TRBV30 to TRBJ2-3; perhaps TRBD1 as D (5 bases). The CDR3 has 13 amino acids. Trimming cost V 0 bases and J 2 bases, with 6 bases left between them. Germline V lookup: CDR1 GTSNPN, CDR2 SVGIG (reference sequence). The CDR3 loop reads CAWSVQATDTQYF. As DNA, the CDR3 is TGTGCCTGGAGTGTACAGGCCACAGATACGCAGTATTTT.

The chain carries TRBV6-1 and TRBJ1-1; D unresolved. V gave up 8 bases and J gave up 2 bases, with 12 bases separating them. The germline V gene has CDR1 MNHNS and CDR2 SASEGT. The CDR3 contains 13 residues. CDR3: CASHVQHNTEAFF. DNA for the CDR3: TGTGCCAGCCATGTACAGCACAACACTGAAGCTTTCTTT.

The chain is built from TRBV14 and TRBJ1-6; D ambiguous. CDR1 is SGHDN and CDR2 is FVKESK in the germline V gene. This CDR3 is built from 13 residues. With 7 bases removed from V and 11 bases from J, the gap between germline ends came to 15 bases. DNA of the CDR3: TGTGCCAGCAAACGGTCCCTGGGCACACCCCTCCACTTT. It translates to CASKRSLGTPLHF.

The chain combines TRBV5-4 with TRBJ1-6, with D possibly matching TRBD1 (6 bases). The CDR3 extends over 16 amino acids. Germline values: CDR1 SGHNT, CDR2 YYREEE (reference sequence). Trimming took 4 bases from V and 9 from J, leaving 20 bases between them. The CDR3 sequence: CASSPARGQGRSPLHF. The CDR3, as DNA: TGTGCCAGCAGCCCGGCGCGGGGGCAGGGCCGTTCACCCCTCCACTTT.

This clone occurred a few times. The CDR3 DNA sequence: TGTGCCAGCAGCTCCGTTTCTGGGGCCAACGTCCTGACTTTC. Amino acids: CASSSVSGANVLTF. The rearrangement uses TRBV7-3 and TRBJ2-6, with no clear D. V lost 4 bases and J lost 1, with 5 bases in between. Germline V gives CDR1 SGHTA, CDR2 FQGTGA. The CDR3 spans 14 residues.

This clone has just a few counts. V and J are TRBV5-6 and TRBJ2-6; D unresolved. The length of the CDR3 is 16 residues. The ends were cut back, 1 base at V and 2 bases at J, with 10 bases in the middle. Germline V gene lookup returns CDR1 SGHDT and CDR2 YYEEEE. The CDR3 sequence: CASSLLTRAGANVLTF. CDR3 coding DNA: TGTGCCAGCAGCTTGCTTACGCGAGCTGGGGCCAACGTCCTGACTTTC.